This T cell receptor (beta chain) emerged from a study of blood T cells in healthy people across ages (dated by TCRdb to 2014 to 2015). Context from the whole study: In model experiments, template switching captured roughly one uniquely barcoded TCR beta cDNA molecule for every two T cells. The study measured age-related changes in TCR beta repertoire diversity using deep sequencing normalized with unique cDNA molecular identifiers. The donors were divided into four age groups: young (average around 17 years), middle-aged (approximately 39), aged (approximately 59) and long-lived (nearly 85). For two donors (one aged 18 to 30 and one aged 80 or older), the study analyzed two additional independent replicas of 1 million unique cDNA reads from the same blood draw. Results the study describes overall, beyond this receptor: As age increased, observed TCR beta diversity per million T cells dropped in a roughly linear way, and a significant reduction was already evident by age 40. Since profiling was done on bulk unsorted PBMCs, naive and antigen-experienced compartments could not be conclusively compared. The long-lived group showed more naive CD4+ T cells, fewer expanded clones and increased TCR diversity than the aged group, suggesting age selection. A strong correlation was found between observed TCR beta diversity and the percentage of naive T cells measured by flow cytometry. Donor CMV infection status was unknown, potentially confounding age-related changes in expanded clonotypes. Estimates of total diversity from one million sequenced T cells were regarded as lower bounds and underestimates.

The library was obtained by 5' RACE. Data came from an Illumina HiSeq 2500. The second PCR ran for about 6 to 11 cycles and used a J-beta primer mix along with a sample-barcoded 5' primer. A template-switch 5' adaptor carrying 12 random nucleotides introduced a unique molecular identifier onto each TCR beta cDNA molecule. At least 2.5 million CDR3-containing paired-end reads were obtained from each sample. First-strand cDNA was synthesized from all RNA with the Mint cDNA synthesis kit, primed by a TRBC-specific oligonucleotide. After uracil-DNA glycosylase treatment, a first 18-cycle PCR used universal primers M1SS and BC2_uni_R on all cDNA. The authors' pipeline ran thus. Normalization of each sample was performed by random selection of 1 million high-quality reads, each carrying a distinct molecular identifier. Reads sharing molecular identifiers were discarded rather than binned into consensus sequences. MiTCR, run with a Q25 quality threshold and the strictest error-elimination algorithm, handled CDR3 identification, clonotype clustering and error correction. A nonparametric unseen species model using Euler transformation provided a lower-bound estimate of total TCR beta diversity. TCRdb trimmed the raw reads at Q25, called clones with MiXCR and kept productive beta chains. Here each entry gathers all rows of one CDR3 protein and keeps the most common genes and DNA. The V and J calls, along with clone size, are taken from TCRdb and not from the paper's own processing. A total of fewer than 600,000 distinct CDR3 sequences appear in this sample, about 26% of them only once. 3% to 4% of the sample goes to the ten largest clones.

The CDR1 and CDR2 encoded by the germline V gene are SQVTM and ANQGSEA. The CDR3 starts with the cysteine, ends with the phenylalanine, and has 13 residues. Left in the record is the CDR3 DNA by itself, 39 bases read in frame from the first base. V is clipped by 7 bases and J by 0 bases, and the sequence between their germline boundaries is 13 bases long. The donors were roughly 40 Caucasian individuals from Russia, aged roughly 6 to 100 years, who were systemically healthy. Each donor gave about 9.8 milliliters of peripheral blood, drawn into EDTA-treated Vacutainer tubes. Ficoll-Paque density-gradient centrifugation was used to isolate PBMCs, with at least 7 million obtained per sample. Total RNA was extracted from PBMCs with Trizol reagent, with at least 5.5 micrograms obtained per sample. Naive CD45RAhigh/CD27high T cell percentages were measured by flow cytometry on a PBMC aliquot from every donor.

The table lists this clonotype with a count of one. The antigen this receptor binds is unknown. Base qualities are missing; no much larger clone stands one base away. The sample was also reused in another study, on T cells of mothers and their children. The second source states: Nine systemically healthy Caucasian individuals served as donors, namely three mothers together with their six children. cDNA synthesis used all of the extracted RNA, with 1.5 ug of RNA in each 15 ul reaction. In the second PCR, the M1S primer introduced both the sample barcodes and 2-4 random nucleotides. Over 8 million TCR beta CDR3 reads came from each mother, compared with some 3 million reads from each child. TCR recombination output is similarly shaped by thymic selection in related and unrelated pairs, with a minor effect exerted by inherited differences. Normalized repertoire overlap was always slightly but never significantly higher in related than unrelated mother-child pairs. Persistent microchimeric T cell clones were not detected, at a sensitivity of about 90 clones per million clonotypes. Deep NGS was used in the study to compare the TCR beta repertoires of mothers and children and to look for features that separate related mother-child pairs from unrelated individuals. On average, the children were 11 +/- 4 years old, while the mothers were about 37 +/- 4 years old. After adapter ligation was performed with NEBNext reagents, the libraries were sequenced on an Illumina HiSeq 2000 with 100+100 nt paired-end reads. To prevent cross-contamination, the mother and child libraries were prepared a month apart and were sequenced in separate runs. Each donor had between roughly 450,000 and 2,300,000 distinct TCR beta clonotypes identified. Naive TCR beta clonotypes were estimated from low-frequency clonotypes matched to each donor's FACS-determined naive share, without sorting.

The sample taken for sequencing was blood. The chain links TRBV29-1 with TRBJ2-7; the D gene is possibly TRBD2, with 5 bases matching. This receptor was taken from a boy between 2 and 10 years old in good health. The bases read TGCAGCGCCCAAGGTGGGAGCTCCTACGAGCAGTACTTC. Translated, this is CSAQGGSSYEQYF.